The clone carrying this T cell receptor beta chain was seen just once. No antigen is known for it. The CDR3 spans 15 residues. Per germline, CDR1 MNHEY and CDR2 SVGAGI. Trimming at V came to 5 bases and at J to 0 bases, leaving 3 bases not matched to a gene. Clones were read by immunoSEQ multiplex PCR, and TCRdb kept only the in-frame ones, dropping some. The sample contains 9,500 to 15,000 clones, about four fifths of which appear only once. The source of the sample is a study of OX40 agonist ivuxolimab in advanced cancers. Study-level background: The dose of intravenous ivuxolimab that patients received every 2 weeks ranged from 0.01 to 10 mg/kg.

General study findings and limits: Doses of 0.1 to 3.0 mg/kg were accompanied by clonal expansion of CD4+ and CD8+ blood T cells by week 6. Nonresponders, in some cases, also had low normalized T-cell clonal expansion.

The TCR was taken from an adult with an advanced solid tumor such as melanoma, head and neck, liver or kidney cancer. This chain joins TRBV6-5 and TRBJ2-1; TRBD2 matches 8 bases. Specimen: CD4+ or CD8+ T cells sorted from blood, collected in a trial of the OX40 agonist ivuxolimab. The CDR3, as DNA: TGTGCCAGCAGTAACAGCGGGAGCTCCTACAATGAGCAGTTCTTC. Translation: CASSNSGSSYNEQFF.